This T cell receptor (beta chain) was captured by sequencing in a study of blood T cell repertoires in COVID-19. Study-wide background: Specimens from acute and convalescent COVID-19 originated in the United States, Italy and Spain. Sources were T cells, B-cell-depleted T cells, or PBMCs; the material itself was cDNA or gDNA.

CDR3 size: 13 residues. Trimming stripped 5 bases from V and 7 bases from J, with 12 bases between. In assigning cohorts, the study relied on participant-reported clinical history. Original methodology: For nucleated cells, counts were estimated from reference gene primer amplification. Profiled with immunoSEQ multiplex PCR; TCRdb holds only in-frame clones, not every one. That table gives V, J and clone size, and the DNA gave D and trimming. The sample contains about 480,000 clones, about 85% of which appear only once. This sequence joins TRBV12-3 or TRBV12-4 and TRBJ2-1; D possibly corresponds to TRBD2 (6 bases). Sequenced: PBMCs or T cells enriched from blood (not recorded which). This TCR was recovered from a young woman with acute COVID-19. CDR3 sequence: CASSPLLANEQFF. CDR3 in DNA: TGTGCCAGCAGTCCCCTTCTAGCGAATGAGCAGTTCTTC.